One and the same sample provided the 13 T cell receptor beta chains below, sequenced in a study of T cells in Graves' hyperthyroidism and ophthalmopathy. RNA transcripts provided the source from which TCR beta CDR3 regions were amplified. With the HTBI primer set, the TCR CDR3 went through a first round of RT-PCR. TCRdb reanalysed the multiplex PCR reads using MiXCR and keeps one entry per CDR3 protein. The table has a few hundred thousand distinct CDR3 sequences, around 16% seen once. Specimen: blood. Receptor source: a woman aged 25 to 39 with Graves' hyperthyroidism.

This clonotype was detected only a few times. The chain is built from TRBV6-1 and TRBJ1-4; D is unclear. There are 13 residues in the CDR3. V lost 6 bases and J lost 0, with 5 bases in between. The germline CDR1 and CDR2 sequences are MNHNS and SASEGT. CDR3 in amino acids: CASSPTTNEKLFF. The CDR3 DNA reads TGTGCCAGCAGCCCTACAACTAATGAAAAACTGTTTTTT.

There are many counts of this clonotype. The chain joins TRBV27 to TRBJ2-1; 9 bases line up with TRBD1. V lost 7 bases, J lost 7 bases, and 5 bases stayed unmatched. Germline V gene sequence: CDR1 MNHEY, CDR2 SMNVEV (reference sequence). There are 13 residues in the CDR3. CDR3 sequence (DNA): TGTGCCAGCAAACAGGGGGCCAGTAATGAGCAGTTCTTC. Its protein is CASKQGASNEQFF.

At least ten counts were recorded for this clonotype. The chain joins TRBV6-2 or TRBV6-3 to TRBJ1-5, with D maybe TRBD1 (6 bases). V lost 0 bases to trimming and J lost 5 bases, with 11 bases between them. The CDR3 spans 15 residues. The germline CDR1 and CDR2 sequences are MNHEY and SVGEGT. For the CDR3, the DNA is TGTGCCAGCAGTTACTCGGGGACATTCGATCAGCCCCAGCATTTT. The encoded protein is CASSYSGTFDQPQHF.

V is TRBV29-1 and J is TRBJ1-2, with D unclear. Trimming took 7 bases from V and 2 from J, leaving 11 bases between them. The CDR3 extends over 12 amino acids. The germline gives CDR1 SQVTM, CDR2 ANQGSEA. As DNA, the CDR3 is TGCAGCGGGAGAGGGATAAACTATGGCTACACCTTC. This sequence encodes CSGRGINYGYTF.

The sample holds many counts of this clonotype. The V call is TRBV29-1, the J call TRBJ2-5, with TRBD2 matching 15 bases. J gave up 4 bases and V 1 base, and 10 bases lay outside the gene matches. The CDR3 sequence is 18 residues long. CDR1 is SQVTM and CDR2 is ANQGSEA in the germline V gene. The chain's CDR3 is CSVEGERTSGRAAETQYF. The DNA for the CDR3 is TGCAGCGTTGAAGGAGAACGGACTAGCGGGAGGGCCGCAGAGACCCAGTACTTC.

This clonotype was seen repeatedly, ten times or more. This chain uses TRBV11-1 with TRBJ2-1, with 13 bases lining up with TRBD2. The V and J ends lost 4 bases and 2 bases, in that order; junction bases with no gene match: 11. This CDR3 has 19 amino acids. Germline values: CDR1 SGHAT, CDR2 FQDESV (reference sequence). CDR3 residues: CASSSNGATSGRAYNEQFF. The DNA of the CDR3 is TGTGCCAGCAGCTCAAACGGGGCTACTAGCGGGAGGGCCTACAATGAGCAGTTCTTC.

This clonotype was seen at least ten times. The rearrangement uses TRBV10-1 and TRBJ2-7; D is possibly TRBD2 (5 bases). Trimming cost V 6 bases and J 0 bases, with 12 bases left between them. CDR1 and CDR2 from the germline V gene are WNHNN and SYGVQD (reference sequence). This CDR3 spans 14 amino acids. CDR3 sequence: CASSRIASSYEQYF. DNA of the CDR3: TGCGCCAGCAGCCGAATAGCGAGCTCCTACGAGCAGTACTTC.

This clonotype was observed a handful of times. The chain is built from TRBV14 and TRBJ2-3, with TRBD2 matching 10 bases. The CDR3 totals 15 residues. Germline trimming cut 4 bases from V and 6 bases from J; bases unmatched to any gene: 7. CDR1 and CDR2 (germline): SGHDN, FVKESK. The CDR3 DNA sequence: TGTGCCAGCAGCCCAGGACTAGCGGCCCCGGATACGCAGTATTTT. Translation gives CASSPGLAAPDTQYF.

This clonotype showed up many times. The chain carries TRBV6-1 and TRBJ2-5; the D gene is possibly TRBD1 (6 bases). Trimming removed 5 bases from V and 1 base from J, with 20 bases in between. The germline V gene encodes CDR1 MNHNS and CDR2 SASEGT. There are 17 residues in the CDR3. The CDR3 coding sequence is TGTGCCAGCAGTTACGTTTTCCTACAGGGAATCCAAGAGACCCAGTACTTC. This codes for CASSYVFLQGIQETQYF.

The chain uses TRBV20-1 and TRBJ2-3; D is perhaps TRBD1 or TRBD2 (5 bases each). CDR3 length: 15 amino acids. Germline V gives CDR1 DFQATT, CDR2 SNEGSKA (reference sequence). Between the trimmed V and J ends, which lost 0 bases and 2 bases, there was a span of 12 bases. CDR3 loop: CSARDRDGITDTQYF. CDR3 DNA sequence: TGCAGTGCTAGAGATAGGGACGGGATCACAGATACGCAGTATTTT.

A remark on this clonotype: This may be a read error, as it is one base from a much larger clone. The chain joins TRBV6-2 or TRBV6-3 to TRBJ1-1; D uncertain. The CDR3 length is 14 residues. Germline V gives CDR1 MNHEY, CDR2 SVGEGT. The CDR3 spells CASIRRGPLTDAFF. The DNA for the CDR3 is TGTGCCAGCATTAGGAGAGGGCCCCTCACTGACGCTTTCTTT.

This clonotype has at least ten counts. The chain couples TRBV27 to TRBJ1-1; D is uncertain. This CDR3 region has 13 residues. Trimming pared 1 base from V and 4 bases from J, leaving 7 bases between. Germline V gene sequence: CDR1 MNHEY, CDR2 SMNVEV (reference sequence). For the CDR3, the DNA is TGTGCCAGCAGTTTATGGGATGGCACTGAAGCTTTCTTT. Translated, it gives CASSLWDGTEAFF.

This clonotype has a single count. One base away lies a much larger clone, so this may be a sequencing read error. This sequence joins TRBV18 and TRBJ1-2; 9 nucleotides agree with TRBD1. The CDR3 loop spans 15 amino acids. Germline CDR1 reads KGHSH; CDR2 reads LQKENI. The CDR3: CASSPGTGLNYGCTF. In DNA, the CDR3 is TGTGCCAGCTCACCCGGGACAGGGTTGAACTATGGCTGCACCTTC.